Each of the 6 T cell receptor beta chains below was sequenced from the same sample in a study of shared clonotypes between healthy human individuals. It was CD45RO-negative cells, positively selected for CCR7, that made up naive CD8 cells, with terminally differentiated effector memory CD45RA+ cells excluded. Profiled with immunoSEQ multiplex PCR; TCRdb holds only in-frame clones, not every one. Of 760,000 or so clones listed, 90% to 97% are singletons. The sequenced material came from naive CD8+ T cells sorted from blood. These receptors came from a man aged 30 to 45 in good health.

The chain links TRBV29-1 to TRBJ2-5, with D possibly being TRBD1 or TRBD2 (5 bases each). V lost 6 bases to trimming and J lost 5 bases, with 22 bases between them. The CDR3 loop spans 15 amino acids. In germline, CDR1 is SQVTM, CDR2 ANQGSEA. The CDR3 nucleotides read TGCAGCGTGGGACCGTCGGGACGCGATGGGGAGACCCAGTACTTC. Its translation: CSVGPSGRDGETQYF.

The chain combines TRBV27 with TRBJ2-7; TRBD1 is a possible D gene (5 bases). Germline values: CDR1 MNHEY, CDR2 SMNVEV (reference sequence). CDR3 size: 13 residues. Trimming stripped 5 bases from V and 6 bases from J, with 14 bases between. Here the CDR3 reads CASSPEDRFEQYF. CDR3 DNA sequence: TGTGCCAGCAGTCCCGAAGACAGATTCGAGCAGTACTTC.

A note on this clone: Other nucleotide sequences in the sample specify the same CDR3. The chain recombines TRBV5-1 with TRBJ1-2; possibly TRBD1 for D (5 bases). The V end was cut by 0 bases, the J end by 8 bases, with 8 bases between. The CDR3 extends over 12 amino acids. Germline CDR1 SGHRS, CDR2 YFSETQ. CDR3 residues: CASSLGREGYTF. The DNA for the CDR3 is TGCGCCAGCAGCTTGGGCAGGGAAGGCTACACCTTC.

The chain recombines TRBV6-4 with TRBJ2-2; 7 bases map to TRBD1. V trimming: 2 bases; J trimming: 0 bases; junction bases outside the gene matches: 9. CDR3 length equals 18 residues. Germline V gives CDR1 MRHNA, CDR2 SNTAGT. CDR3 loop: CASSDTTDRVANTGELFF. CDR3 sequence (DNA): TGTGCCAGCAGTGACACAACCGACAGGGTCGCGAACACCGGGGAGCTGTTTTTT.

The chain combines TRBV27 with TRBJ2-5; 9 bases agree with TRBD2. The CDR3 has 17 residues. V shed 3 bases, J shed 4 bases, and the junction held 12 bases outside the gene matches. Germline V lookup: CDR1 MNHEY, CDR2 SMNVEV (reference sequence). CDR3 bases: TGTGCCAGCAGTTTTCAGAGCGGGAGGCCGGAGGGAGAGACCCAGTACTTC. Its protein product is CASSFQSGRPEGETQYF.

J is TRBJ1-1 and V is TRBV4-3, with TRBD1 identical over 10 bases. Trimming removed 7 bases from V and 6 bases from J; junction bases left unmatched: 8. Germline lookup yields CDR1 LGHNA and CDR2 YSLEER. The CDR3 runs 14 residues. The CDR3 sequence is CASTWDRGDPEAFF. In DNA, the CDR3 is TGCGCCAGCACCTGGGACAGGGGTGACCCTGAAGCTTTCTTT.